The sequence of this T cell receptor beta chain was determined in a study of Graves' ophthalmopathy and Graves' hyperthyroidism. Germline CDR1 is MNHEY and CDR2 is SMNVEV (reference sequence). This CDR3 has 13 residues. V was clipped by 1 base and J by 8 bases, with 11 bases between them. This clonotype was detected ten times or more. Amplification targeted the TCR beta CDR3 regions, with RNA transcripts as the source material. RT-PCR was first run with HTBI primers, then multiplex PCR in a second round. TCRdb reanalysed the multiplex PCR reads using MiXCR and keeps one entry per CDR3 protein. The data show about 400,000 distinct CDR3 sequences, less than 20% seen once.

The chain links TRBV27 to TRBJ1-1; D gene ambiguous. Sequenced: peripheral blood. This TCR was sampled from a woman aged 18-29 years with stable Graves' hyperthyroidism. The CDR3 DNA reads as TGTGCCAGCAGTTTATTTGGGCAGAACGAAGCTTTCTTT. Translating gives CASSLFGQNEAFF.